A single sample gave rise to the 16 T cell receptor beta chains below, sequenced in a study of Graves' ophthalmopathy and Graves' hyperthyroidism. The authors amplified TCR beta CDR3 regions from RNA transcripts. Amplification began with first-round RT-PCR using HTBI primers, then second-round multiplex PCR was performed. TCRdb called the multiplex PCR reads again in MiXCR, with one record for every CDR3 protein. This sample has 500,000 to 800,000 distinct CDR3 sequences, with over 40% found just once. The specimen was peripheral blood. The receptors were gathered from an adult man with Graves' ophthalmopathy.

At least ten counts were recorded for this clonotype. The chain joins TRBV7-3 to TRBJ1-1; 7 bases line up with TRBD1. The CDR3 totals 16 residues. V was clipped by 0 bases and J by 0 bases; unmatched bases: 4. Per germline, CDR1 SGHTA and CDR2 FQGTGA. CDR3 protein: CASSLTGTAMNTEAFF. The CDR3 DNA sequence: TGTGCCAGCAGCTTAACAGGGACAGCTATGAACACTGAAGCTTTCTTT. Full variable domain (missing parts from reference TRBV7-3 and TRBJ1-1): GAGVSQTPSNKVTEKGKYVELRCDPISGHTALYWYRQSLGQGPEFLIYFQGTGAADDSGLPNDRFFAVRPEGSVSTLKIQRTERGDSAVYLCASSLTGTAMNTEAFFGQGTRLTVV.

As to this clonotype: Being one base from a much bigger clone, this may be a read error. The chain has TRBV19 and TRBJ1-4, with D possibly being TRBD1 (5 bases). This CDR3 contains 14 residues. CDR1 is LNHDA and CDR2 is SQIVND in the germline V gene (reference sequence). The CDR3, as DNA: TGTGCCAGTAGTATGTCTGCAGGGTCGGCAAAACTGCTTTTT. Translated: CASSMSAGSAKLLF.

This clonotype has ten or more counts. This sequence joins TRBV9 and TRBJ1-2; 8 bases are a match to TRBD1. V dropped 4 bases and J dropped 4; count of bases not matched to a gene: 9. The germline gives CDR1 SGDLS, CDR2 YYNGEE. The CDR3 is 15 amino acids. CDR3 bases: TGTGCCAGCAGCATAGGACAGGGTGGATCCTATGGCTACACCTTC. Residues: CASSIGQGGSYGYTF.

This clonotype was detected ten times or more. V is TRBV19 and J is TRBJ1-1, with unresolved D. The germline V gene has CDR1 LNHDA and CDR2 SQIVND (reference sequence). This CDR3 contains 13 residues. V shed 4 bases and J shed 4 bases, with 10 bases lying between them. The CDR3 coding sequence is TGTGCCAGTAGTACCGACACTCGCACTGAAGCTTTCTTT. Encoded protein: CASSTDTRTEAFF.

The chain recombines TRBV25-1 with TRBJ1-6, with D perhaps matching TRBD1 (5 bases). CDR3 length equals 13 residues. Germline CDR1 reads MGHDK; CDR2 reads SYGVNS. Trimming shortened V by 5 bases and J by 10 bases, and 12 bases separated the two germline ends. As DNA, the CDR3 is TGTGCCAGCAGTTGGGGGGATAGATCACCCCTCCACTTT. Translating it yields CASSWGDRSPLHF.

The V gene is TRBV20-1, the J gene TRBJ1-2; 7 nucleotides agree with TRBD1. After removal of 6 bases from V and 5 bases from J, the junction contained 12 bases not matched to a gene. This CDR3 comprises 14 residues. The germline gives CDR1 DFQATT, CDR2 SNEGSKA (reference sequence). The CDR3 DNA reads TGCAGTGCAGCACAGGCAGGGGGTGGGTATGGCTACACCTTC. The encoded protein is CSAAQAGGGYGYTF.

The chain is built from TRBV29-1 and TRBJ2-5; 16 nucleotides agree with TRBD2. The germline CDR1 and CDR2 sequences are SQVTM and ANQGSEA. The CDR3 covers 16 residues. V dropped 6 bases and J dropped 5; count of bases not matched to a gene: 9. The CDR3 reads CSVMTGTSGGAETQYF. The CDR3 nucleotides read TGCAGCGTGATGACCGGGACTAGCGGGGGGGCTGAGACCCAGTACTTC. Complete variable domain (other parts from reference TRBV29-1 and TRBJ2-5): SAVISQKPSRDICQRGTSLTIQCQVDSQVTMMFWYRQQPGQSLTLIATANQGSEATYESGFVIDKFPISRPNLTFSTLTVSNMSPEDSSIYLCSVMTGTSGGAETQYFGPGTRLLVL.

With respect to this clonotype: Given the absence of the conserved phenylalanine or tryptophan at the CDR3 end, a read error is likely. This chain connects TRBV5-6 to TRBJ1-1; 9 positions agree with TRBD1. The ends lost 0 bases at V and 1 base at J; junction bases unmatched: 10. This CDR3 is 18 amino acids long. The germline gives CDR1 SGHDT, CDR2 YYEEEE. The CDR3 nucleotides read TGTGCCAGCAGCTTGGGCCATGGGGACAGGGCGGCGAACACTGAAGCTTTCTCT. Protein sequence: CASSLGHGDRAANTEAFS.

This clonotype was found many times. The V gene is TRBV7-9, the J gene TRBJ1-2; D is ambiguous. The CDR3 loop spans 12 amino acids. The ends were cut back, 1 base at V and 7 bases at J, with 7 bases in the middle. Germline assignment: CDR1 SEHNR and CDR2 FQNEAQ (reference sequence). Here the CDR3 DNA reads TGTGCCAGCAGCTTAGAGGCCCGTGGCTACACCTTC. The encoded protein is CASSLEARGYTF.

CDR3 in DNA: TGTGCCAGCAGCTTACTAAGCGGCCGCTATGGCTACACCTTC. Translating it yields CASSLLSGRYGYTF. The V call is TRBV7-2, the J call TRBJ1-2; D gene unclear. Germline V gene data show CDR1 as SGHTA and CDR2 as FQGNSA. This CDR3 region has 14 residues. Trimming took 2 bases from V and 4 from J, leaving 11 bases between them.

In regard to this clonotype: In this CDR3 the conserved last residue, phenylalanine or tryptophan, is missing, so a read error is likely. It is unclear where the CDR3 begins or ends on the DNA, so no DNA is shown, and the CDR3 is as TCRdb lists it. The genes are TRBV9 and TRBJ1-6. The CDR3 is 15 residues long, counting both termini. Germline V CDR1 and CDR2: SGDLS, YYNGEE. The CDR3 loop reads CASSQDRGWNSPLQS.

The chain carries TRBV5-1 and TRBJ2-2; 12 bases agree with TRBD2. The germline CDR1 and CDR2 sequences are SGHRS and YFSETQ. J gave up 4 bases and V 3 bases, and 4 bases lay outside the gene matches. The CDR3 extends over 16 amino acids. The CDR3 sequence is CASSSTSGGFTGELFF. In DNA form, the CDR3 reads TGCGCCAGCAGCTCGACTAGCGGGGGTTTCACCGGGGAGCTGTTTTTT.

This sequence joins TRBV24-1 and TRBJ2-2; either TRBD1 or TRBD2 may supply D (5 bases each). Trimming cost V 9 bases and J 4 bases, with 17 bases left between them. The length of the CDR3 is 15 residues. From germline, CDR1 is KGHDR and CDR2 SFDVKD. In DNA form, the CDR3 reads TGTGCCACCCGGGACGGACCGCATAGCACCGGGGAGCTGTTTTTT. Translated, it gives CATRDGPHSTGELFF.

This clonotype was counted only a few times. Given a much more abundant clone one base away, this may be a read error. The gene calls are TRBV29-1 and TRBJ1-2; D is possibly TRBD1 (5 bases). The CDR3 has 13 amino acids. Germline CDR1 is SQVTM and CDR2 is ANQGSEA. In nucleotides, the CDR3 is TGCAGCGTTGAAATGGGGACTAACTATGGCTGCACCTTC. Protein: CSVEMGTNYGCTF.

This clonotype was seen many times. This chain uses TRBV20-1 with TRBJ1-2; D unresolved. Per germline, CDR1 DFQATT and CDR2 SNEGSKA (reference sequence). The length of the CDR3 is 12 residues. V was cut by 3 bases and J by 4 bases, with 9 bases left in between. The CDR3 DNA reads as TGCAGTGCTAGTTGGGAGGCCTATGGCTACACCTTC. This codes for CSASWEAYGYTF.

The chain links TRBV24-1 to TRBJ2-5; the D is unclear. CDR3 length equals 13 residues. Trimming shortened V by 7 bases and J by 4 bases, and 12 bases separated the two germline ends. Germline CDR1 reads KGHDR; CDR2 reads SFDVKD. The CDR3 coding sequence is TGTGCCACCAGCTCACCACCGACAGAGACCCAGTACTTC. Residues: CATSSPPTETQYF.